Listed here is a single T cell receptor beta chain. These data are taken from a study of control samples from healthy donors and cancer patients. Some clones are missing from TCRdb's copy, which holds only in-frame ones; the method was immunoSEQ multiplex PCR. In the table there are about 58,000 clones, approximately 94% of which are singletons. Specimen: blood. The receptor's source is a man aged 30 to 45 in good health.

CDR3 coding DNA: TGTGCCAGCAGTCCACGGACTAGCGGGAGGAGAGATACGCAGTATTTT. Encoded protein: CASSPRTSGRRDTQYF. The chain joins TRBV27 to TRBJ2-3, with 14 bases fitting TRBD2. This CDR3 is 16 amino acids long. J gave up 5 bases and V 5 bases, and 6 bases lay outside the gene matches. CDR1 and CDR2 (germline): MNHEY, SMNVEV (reference sequence).